The rows below give T cell receptor beta chains drawn from one sample of a study of blood T cells in healthy people across ages. One entry per CDR3 protein results from TCRdb running MiXCR on the 5' RACE reads. Of around 1,000,000 distinct CDR3 sequences listed, under 40% are singletons. Material: blood. The receptor set was obtained from a man aged 18 to 35 in good health. Each CDR3 is given with its conserved first and last residue. A D gene is named only where the DNA matches it firmly. Rows may omit the clone size; those that give it use once, few, many or a size class.

V gene	J gene	D gene	clone size	CDR3 DNA	CDR3 protein
TRBV12-3/TRBV12-4	TRBJ2-7	.	.	TGTGCCAGCACAGTTGACTCCACAGGGTACGAGCAGTACTTC	CASTVDSTGYEQYF
TRBV5-1	TRBJ1-1	.	.	TGCGCCAGCACAAGCGGAGTGAACACTGAAGCTTTCTTT	CASTSGVNTEAFF
TRBV7-9	TRBJ2-1	.	few	TGTGCCAGCAGCTTAGGCCCAGATCCAGCCAATGAGCAGTTCTTC	CASSLGPDPANEQFF
TRBV11-2	TRBJ2-3	TRBD2	.	TGTGCCAGCAGCAAACTAGCGGGGGGTGGAGATACGCAGTATTTT	CASSKLAGGGDTQYF
TRBV10-3	TRBJ1-2	.	.	TGTGCCACCCAGAACGCAAGAGGTCGGGGGGGCTATGGCTACACCTTC	CATQNARGRGGYGYTF
TRBV9	TRBJ2-3	TRBD1	few	TGTGCCAGCAGCGCGAGACAGGGGAAATCTAGCACAGATACGCAGTATTTT	CASSARQGKSSTDTQYF
TRBV7-9	TRBJ1-1	.	.	TGTGCCAGCAGCTCCCCTTTCACCGTGGCTGAAGCTTTCTTT	CASSSPFTVAEAFF
TRBV27	TRBJ1-2	TRBD1	few	TGTGCCAGCAGCCTGGACAGGGACTCTGGCTACACCTTC	CASSLDRDSGYTF
TRBV6-2/TRBV6-3	TRBJ1-5	.	.	TGTGCCAGCAGGATCAATAGCAATCAGCCCCAGCATTTT	CASRINSNQPQHF
TRBV12-3/TRBV12-4	TRBJ1-5	.	few	TGTGCCAGCAGTTTTAATCTGGGTGTCCAGCCCCAGCATTTT	CASSFNLGVQPQHF
TRBV19	TRBJ2-7	TRBD1	.	TGTGCCAGTCGAAAGAAGTGGGACAGGGACTACGAGCAGTACTTC	CASRKKWDRDYEQYF
TRBV2	TRBJ2-3	TRBD1	few	TGTGCCAGCAGTGAAAAAGGGACAGGGATTACAGATACGCAGTATTTT	CASSEKGTGITDTQYF
TRBV10-3	TRBJ1-2	TRBD1	few	TGTGCCATCAAATCGGACAGGGACTATGGCTACACCTTC	CAIKSDRDYGYTF
TRBV7-6	TRBJ1-4	.	.	TGTGCCAGCAGCTTGGACATAGCCTTTAATGAAAAACTGTTTTTT	CASSLDIAFNEKLFF
TRBV20-1	TRBJ2-1	.	.	TGCAGTGCTAGAGATGTCGGCGGGGCCCTGTGGGAGCAGTTCTTC	CSARDVGGALWEQFF
TRBV5-1	TRBJ2-4	.	few	TGCGCCAGCAGCAACCCCATTCAGTACTTC	CASSNPIQYF
TRBV12-3/TRBV12-4	TRBJ1-2	.	few	TGTGCCAGCAGTTTAGAAGGGCGGGGATCTAACTATGGCTACACCTTC	CASSLEGRGSNYGYTF
TRBV27	TRBJ2-5	TRBD2	.	TGTGCCAGCGGAGAGACTAGCCGGCAAGAGACCCAGTACTTC	CASGETSRQETQYF
TRBV20-1	TRBJ1-1	.	.	TGCAGTGCTAGCAGGGGTAAAAACACTGAAGCTTTCTTT	CSASRGKNTEAFF
TRBV20-1	TRBJ1-2	.	.	TGCAGTGCTAGAGATGCGGGACACTATGGCTACACCTTC	CSARDAGHYGYTF
TRBV29-1	TRBJ2-2	.	.	TGCAGCGCAGCGGAAACCGGGGAGCTGTTTTTT	CSAAETGELFF
TRBV6-5	TRBJ2-3	.	few	TGTGCCAGCAGTCCCGAAGCAGGGATCGGCACAGATACGCAGTATTTT	CASSPEAGIGTDTQYF
TRBV2	TRBJ1-1	.	many	TGTGCCAGCAGCGGAACCGTGACGAACACTGAAGCTTTCTTT	CASSGTVTNTEAFF
TRBV20-1	TRBJ1-4	TRBD1	few	TGCAGTGCTAGAAATCAAGAAGGGACAGAGGAAAGTGAAAAACTGTTTTTT	CSARNQEGTEESEKLFF
TRBV6-1	TRBJ2-3	TRBD1	few	TGTGCCAGCAGTGCGGTGACAGGGGTTACAGATACGCAGTATTTT	CASSAVTGVTDTQYF
TRBV5-1	TRBJ2-1	TRBD1	.	TGCGCCAGCAGCTTCGACAGGGGAAGCTCCTACAATGAGCAGTTCTTC	CASSFDRGSSYNEQFF
TRBV7-2	TRBJ1-2	.	.	TGTGCCAGCAGCTTACTTAGGAGGGGTTCAGGCTATGGCTACACCTTC	CASSLLRRGSGYGYTF
TRBV2	TRBJ2-3	.	once	TGTGCCAGCAGTGAAATGAGGACAGATACGCGGTATTTT	CASSEMRTDTRYF
TRBV18	TRBJ2-1	.	.	TGTGCCAGCTCCATGGAGGCTAATTCCTACAATGAGCAGTTCTTC	CASSMEANSYNEQFF
TRBV2	TRBJ2-5	TRBD2	.	TGTGCCAGCAGTGATGTAGATCCCGGGACTAGCGGGTCCCATGAGCAGTACTTC	CASSDVDPGTSGSHEQYF
TRBV15	TRBJ1-2	.	.	TGTGCCACAAGCAGGGACCTGGCCTACACCTTC	CATSRDLAYTF
TRBV28	TRBJ2-2	.	.	TGTGCCAGCAGCCTTGCGGAGGGTAACACCGGGGAGCTGTTTTTT	CASSLAEGNTGELFF
TRBV2	TRBJ1-1	.	few	TGTGCCAGCGTGGCAGAAGTACGGACTGAAGCTTTCTTT	CASVAEVRTEAFF
TRBV7-2	TRBJ1-6	.	few	TGTGCCAGCAGCTTAGTCCCCCCGGGATCCTATAATTCACCCCTCCACTTT	CASSLVPPGSYNSPLHF
TRBV20-1	TRBJ2-5	TRBD2	.	TGCAGTGCCCCAGATAGCGGGGGTGGAGAGACCCAGTACTTC	CSAPDSGGGETQYF
TRBV6-2/TRBV6-3	TRBJ2-1	TRBD2	.	TGTGCCAGCAGTTACTCGAGGGGCGGGGGGCACAATGAGCAGTTCTTC	CASSYSRGGGHNEQFF
TRBV12-3/TRBV12-4	TRBJ1-4	.	.	TGTGCCAGCAGTGAAGGATTAACTAATGAAAAACTGTTTTTT	CASSEGLTNEKLFF
TRBV11-2	TRBJ2-7	.	.	TGTGCCAGCAGCCTACCGGGATTCTTTGCCTACGAGCAGTACTTC	CASSLPGFFAYEQYF
TRBV7-9	TRBJ1-2	TRBD1	few	TGTGCCAGCAGCCCTCTGGGACAGGAAAACTATGGCTACACCTTC	CASSPLGQENYGYTF
TRBV5-5	TRBJ2-3	TRBD1	.	TGTGCCAGCAGCAAATTCCGGGACAGGGGCAGCGATACGCAGTATTTT	CASSKFRDRGSDTQYF
TRBV27	TRBJ1-1	.	.	TGTGCCAGCAGCCCCTTACTGATGGGGGCGGCTGAAGCTTTCTTT	CASSPLLMGAAEAFF
TRBV20-1	TRBJ2-1	.	.	TGCAGTGCGCGACTGGCCCTGGGGGAAACGAGCTCCTACAATGAGCAGTTCTTC	CSARLALGETSSYNEQFF